One and the same sample provided the 17 T cell receptor beta chains below, sequenced in a study of OX40 agonist ivuxolimab in advanced cancers. TCRdb's table, derived via immunoSEQ multiplex PCR, lists solely in-frame clones and lacks some. The profile shows roughly 61,000 clones, 70% to 90% of them singletons. The sequencing here drew on CD4+ or CD8+ T cells sorted from blood, taken in a trial of the OX40 agonist ivuxolimab. All receptors come from an adult with an advanced solid tumor such as melanoma, head and neck, liver or kidney cancer.

This chain joins TRBV6-6 and TRBJ1-2, with TRBD1 matching 7 bases. Trimming took 2 bases from V and 4 from J; bases not matched to a gene: 1. Germline CDR1 and CDR2: MNHNY and SVGAGI (reference sequence). The CDR3 length is 13 residues. CDR3 DNA sequence: TGTGCCAGCAGTTACGGACAGGTCTATGGCTACACCTTC. As protein: CASSYGQVYGYTF.

The genes are TRBV19 and TRBJ1-1; TRBD1 agrees at 7 bases. The CDR3 is 13 residues long. Germline V CDR1 and CDR2: LNHDA, SQIVND (reference sequence). J gave up 6 bases and V 9 bases, and 10 bases lay outside the gene matches. CDR3 protein: CARAHRGSPEAFF. The CDR3 DNA sequence: TGTGCCAGAGCCCACAGGGGTTCACCTGAAGCTTTCTTT.

The chain links TRBV9 to TRBJ2-7, with D possibly called TRBD1 or TRBD2 (7 bases each). V was cut by 0 bases and J by 5 bases, with 15 bases left in between. CDR3 length: 15 amino acids. Per germline, CDR1 SGDLS and CDR2 YYNGEE. The CDR3 coding sequence is TGTGCCAGCAGCGTAGGGGGAGGGGGCGGCCACGAGCAGTACTTC. This codes for CASSVGGGGGHEQYF.

V and J are TRBV5-5 and TRBJ2-5, with TRBD1 identical over 11 bases. The germline V gene has CDR1 SGHKS and CDR2 YYEKEE (reference sequence). CDR3 length: 16 residues. V shed 3 bases, J shed 2 bases, and the junction held 6 bases outside the gene matches. The CDR3 bases are TGTGCCAGCAGCTCCCCGGACAGGGGGCATCAAGAGACCCAGTACTTC. This gives the protein CASSSPDRGHQETQYF.

This chain uses TRBV2 with TRBJ1-4; D may be TRBD1 (6 bases). Trimming took off 3 bases at V and 0 bases at J, with 8 bases between the two ends. CDR3 length: 15 amino acids. Germline values: CDR1 SNHLY, CDR2 FYNNEI. CDR3 amino acids: CASSDRGATNEKLFF. CDR3 nucleotide sequence: TGTGCCAGCAGTGACAGGGGAGCAACTAATGAAAAACTGTTTTTT.

This clone was counted a few times. The chain recombines TRBV5-6 with TRBJ1-6, with no clear D. Between the trimmed V and J ends, which lost 4 bases and 10 bases, there was a span of 15 bases. The CDR3 totals 14 residues. Germline V gene lookup returns CDR1 SGHDT and CDR2 YYEEEE. The CDR3 DNA is TGTGCCAGCAGCCCCCGACCCGGGGTCTCACCCCTCCACTTT. It codes for CASSPRPGVSPLHF.

This chain joins TRBV5-1 and TRBJ1-2; D is possibly TRBD1 (6 bases). The V gene's germline CDR1 is SGHRS and CDR2 YFSETQ. The CDR3 spans 13 residues. The ends were cut back, 4 bases at V and 8 bases at J, with 15 bases in the middle. CDR3 residues: CASSGTWGGGYTF. DNA for the CDR3: TGCGCCAGCAGCGGGACATGGGGGGGCGGCTACACCTTC.

The chain couples TRBV11-2 to TRBJ2-5; no reliable D call. The V gene lost 5 bases and the J gene lost 3 bases, with 13 bases spanning the gap. This CDR3 comprises 14 residues. Germline lookup yields CDR1 SGHAT and CDR2 FQNNGV. The CDR3 region is CASSPVGPKETQYF. In DNA, the CDR3 is TGTGCCAGCAGCCCCGTGGGTCCCAAAGAGACCCAGTACTTC.

The genes are TRBV7-6 and TRBJ2-7; 9 bases line up with TRBD1. In germline, CDR1 is SGHVS, CDR2 FNYEAQ. The J segment lost 3 bases and the V segment lost 4 bases, leaving 4 bases of the junction unmatched. This CDR3 is built from 14 residues. As DNA, the CDR3 is TGTGCCAGCAGCTCTCCGGGACAGGGCTACGAGCAGTACTTC. Amino acids: CASSSPGQGYEQYF.

This clone has just one count. This rearrangement joins TRBV4-1 to TRBJ2-3; D not certain. The CDR3 has 13 amino acids. V lost 1 base to trimming and J lost 9 bases, with 11 bases between them. The germline V gene has CDR1 MGHRA and CDR2 YSYEKL. CDR3 sequence (DNA): TGCGCCAGCAGCCAAGCGGCCGACAAAACGCAGTATTTT. Translated, it gives CASSQAADKTQYF.

The chain uses TRBV19 and TRBJ1-1; 7 bases are shared with TRBD1. CDR3 length: 14 residues. CDR1 is LNHDA, CDR2 SQIVND, per germline (reference sequence). Trimming took 3 bases from V and 5 from J; bases not matched to a gene: 6. The CDR3 sequence is CASSIQGGKTEAFF. Here the CDR3 DNA reads TGTGCCAGTAGTATCCAGGGGGGAAAGACTGAAGCTTTCTTT.

This clone showed up just once. V usage is TRBV11-2 and J usage is TRBJ1-6, with TRBD1 matching 8 bases. CDR1 SGHAT and CDR2 FQNNGV come from the germline V gene. V dropped 5 bases and J dropped 6; count of bases not matched to a gene: 12. CDR3 length equals 17 residues. The CDR3 is CASSGHVDRGGNSPLHF. The DNA for the CDR3 is TGTGCCAGCAGCGGACACGTCGACAGGGGCGGTAATTCACCCCTCCACTTT. The full variable domain, with the rest looked up from reference TRBV11-2 and TRBJ1-6, is EAGVAQSPRYKIIEKRQSVAFWCNPISGHATLYWYQQILGQGPKLLIQFQNNGVVDDSQLPKDRFSAERLKGVDSTLKIQPAKLEDSAVYLCASSGHVDRGGNSPLHFGNGTRLTVT.

This clone was seen more than once but under ten times. CDR3 sequence: CASKLGSRTEAFF. The CDR3 region has the DNA TGTGCCAGCAAGCTAGGCAGTCGTACTGAAGCTTTCTTT. The chain is built from TRBV7-9 and TRBJ1-1; no clear D. Trimming took off 7 bases at V and 5 bases at J, with 14 bases between the two ends. Germline V gene sequence: CDR1 SEHNR, CDR2 FQNEAQ (reference sequence). This CDR3 spans 13 amino acids.

This clone was counted only a few times. The chain employs TRBV9 and TRBJ1-1, with 7 nucleotides matching TRBD1. CDR1 and CDR2 (germline): SGDLS, YYNGEE. Losses at the gene ends were 3 bases for V and 1 base for J; bases not matched to a gene: 3. This CDR3 is built from 14 residues. The CDR3 DNA reads as TGTGCCAGCAGCGAGGGGGACAGGAACACTGAAGCTTTCTTT. Encoded protein: CASSEGDRNTEAFF. Complete variable domain (other parts from reference TRBV9 and TRBJ1-1): DSGVTQTPKHLITATGQRVTLRCSPRSGDLSVYWYQQSLDQGLQFLIQYYNGEERAKGNILERFSAQQFPDLHSELNLSSLELGDSALYFCASSEGDRNTEAFFGQGTRLTVV.

For the CDR3, the DNA is TGTGCCATCAGTGAGTCGCAGGGTAGGACTGAAGCTTTCTTT. This codes for CAISESQGRTEAFF. This chain uses TRBV10-3 with TRBJ1-1; D is perhaps TRBD1 (5 bases). The length of the CDR3 is 14 residues. Germline CDR1 is ENHRY and CDR2 is SYGVKD. The V end lost 0 bases, the J end lost 5 bases, and 10 bases lay between the germline ends.

The chain is built from TRBV7-8 and TRBJ1-5; 10 nucleotides match TRBD1. In germline, CDR1 is SGHVS, CDR2 FQNEAQ. The CDR3 consists of 16 residues. Trimming removed 3 bases from V and 2 bases from J; junction bases left unmatched: 4. The CDR3 region is CASSFDRGRGNQPQHF. For the CDR3, the DNA is TGTGCCAGCAGCTTCGACAGGGGGCGAGGCAATCAGCCCCAGCATTTT.

This rearrangement joins TRBV5-1 to TRBJ1-2, with D possibly TRBD1 on 6 matching bases. Germline CDR1 and CDR2: SGHRS and YFSETQ. Trimming pared 4 bases from V and 0 bases from J, leaving 13 bases between. There are 15 residues in the CDR3. Written as DNA, the CDR3 is TGCGCCAGCAGCGGTGGGGGCACAGCTAACTATGGCTACACCTTC. It codes for CASSGGGTANYGYTF.